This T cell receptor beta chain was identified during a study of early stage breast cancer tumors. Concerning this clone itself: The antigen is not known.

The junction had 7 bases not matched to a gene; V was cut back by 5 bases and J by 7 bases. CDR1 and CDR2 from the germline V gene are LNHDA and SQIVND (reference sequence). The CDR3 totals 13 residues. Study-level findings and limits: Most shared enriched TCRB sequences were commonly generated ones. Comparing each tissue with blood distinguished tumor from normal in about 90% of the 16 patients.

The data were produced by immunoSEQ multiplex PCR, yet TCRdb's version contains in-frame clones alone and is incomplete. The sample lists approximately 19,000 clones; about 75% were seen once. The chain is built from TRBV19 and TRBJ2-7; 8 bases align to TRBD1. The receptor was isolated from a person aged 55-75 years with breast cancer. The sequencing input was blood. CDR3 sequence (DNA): TGTGCCAGTAGTCAGACAGGGGTGGGGGAGCAGTACTTC. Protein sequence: CASSQTGVGEQYF.